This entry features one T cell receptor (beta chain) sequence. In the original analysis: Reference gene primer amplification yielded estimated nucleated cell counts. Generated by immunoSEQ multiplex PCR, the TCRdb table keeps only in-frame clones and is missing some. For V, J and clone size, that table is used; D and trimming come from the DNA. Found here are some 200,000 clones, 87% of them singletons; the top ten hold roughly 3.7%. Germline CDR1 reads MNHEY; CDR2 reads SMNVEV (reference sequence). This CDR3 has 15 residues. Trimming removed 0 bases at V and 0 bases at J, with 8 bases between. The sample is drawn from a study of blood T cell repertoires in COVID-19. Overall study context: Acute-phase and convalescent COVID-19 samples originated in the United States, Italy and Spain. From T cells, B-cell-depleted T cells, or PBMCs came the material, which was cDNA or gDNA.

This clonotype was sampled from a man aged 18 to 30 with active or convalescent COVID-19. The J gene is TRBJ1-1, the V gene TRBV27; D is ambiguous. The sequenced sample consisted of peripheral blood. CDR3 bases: TGTGCCAGCAGTTTATCGAGACTTTTGAACACTGAAGCTTTCTTT. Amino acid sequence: CASSLSRLLNTEAFF.